This record covers a single T cell receptor beta chain. Its binding antigen is unknown. Base qualities are not at hand, and no much larger clone is one base apart. Via the germline V gene (reference sequence), CDR1 is SEHNR and CDR2 FQNEAQ. The CDR3 covers 15 residues, taking in both the cysteine and the phenylalanine. Left in the record is the CDR3 DNA by itself, 45 bases read in frame from the first base. Compared with germline, V lacks 3 bases and J lacks 4 bases; bases without a gene match: 6. The library was made by the immunoSEQ multiplex PCR assay. Not all clones reach the TCRdb copy of this immuneACCESS table, which keeps in-frame sequences only. Checked studies attribute under half of the gap to unresolved V genes and leave the rest unexplained. The sample table contains about 170,000 clones; only one count was recorded for 80% to 90% of them. Jointly, the top ten make up nearly 5% of the sample.

This specimen comes from a study of control samples from healthy donors and cancer patients (TCRdb year 2020). The rearrangement joined TRBV7-9 to TRBJ2-3; 8 central nucleotides agree with TRBD1. Input material: blood. This clonotype originated in a woman between 25 and 40 years old in good health. The bases read TGTGCCAGCAGCTTCGGACAGGGACGAGCAGATACGCAGTATTTT. Protein translation: CASSFGQGRADTQYF.